Listed here is a single TCR beta chain. The sorted Tregs were CD4+CD25+CD127-/low cells. In TCRdb, the 5' RACE reads were re-called with MiXCR into one record per CDR3 protein. The repertoire consists of 30,000 to 35,000 distinct CDR3 sequences, with more than 20% occurring once and the leading ten covering about 2.2%. The CDR3 consists of 20 residues. With V trimmed by 3 bases and J by 5 bases, 15 bases remained unmatched. CDR1 SGDLS and CDR2 YYNGEE come from the germline V gene. The sample consisted of tumor-infiltrating Tregs sorted from the breast tumor. The gene calls are TRBV9 and TRBJ2-3; 16 bases agree with TRBD2. This clonotype was obtained from a female donor with breast cancer. CDR3 loop: CASSESNPGLAGGPKDTQYF. CDR3 nucleotide sequence: TGTGCCAGCAGCGAATCAAACCCGGGACTAGCGGGAGGGCCGAAAGATACGCAGTATTTT.